The TCR beta chain described here comes from a study of molecular identifiers for immune sequencing clone quantification. CDR1 and CDR2 from the germline V gene are MNHEY and SVGAGI. V lost 0 bases and J 4 bases, leaving 20 bases between the germline ends. The CDR3 has 18 residues. TCRdb recomputed calls from the PCR reads with MiXCR, one row per CDR3 protein. The sample has about half a million distinct CDR3 sequences, approximately 25% seen once; the top ten hold under 0.85%. This clonotype was detected many times. The gene calls are TRBV6-5 and TRBJ2-3; no firm D call. Source material: naive CD8+ T cells from blood, with Jurkat cell RNA spiked in. The subset denotes: FACS-sorted CD8+CD4-CCR7+CD45RA+ naive T cells. The clonotype was recovered from a human donor in good health. Some libraries in this study had Jurkat cell RNA spiked in. The CDR3 region is CASSYSLINNRVADTQYF. Written as DNA, the CDR3 is TGTGCCAGCAGTTACTCCTTGATTAACAATCGGGTTGCAGATACGCAGTATTTT.